This T cell receptor (beta chain) originates from a study of cytomegalovirus exposure and HLA in healthy donors. Study as a whole: Among the approximately 430 donors who were genotyped, 81% fell in the genetic ancestry cluster that is associated with self-reported Caucasian donors.

PCR was performed using 60 Vbeta and 13 Jbeta primers. Profiling relied on immunoSEQ multiplex PCR, and the TCRdb table lists in-frame clones only, not all of them. Of fewer than 100,000 clones in the sample, 78% are singletons; the top ten hold approximately 4%. Comments on this clone: Its specificity is unknown.

V lost 4 bases and J 6 bases, leaving 9 bases between the germline ends. The CDR3 sequence is 13 residues long. The germline CDR1 and CDR2 sequences are MNHEY and SMNVEV (reference sequence). The study, taken as a whole, reports: In an earlier analysis, in fewer than 700 donors, most V segments appeared productive either ~87% or ~30% of the time. CMV serostatus was the sole immune exposure information available. Compared with the approximately 680-donor mean, an Asian-associated ancestry cluster reportedly had fewer N-insertions, according to a later analysis.

V usage is TRBV27 and J usage is TRBJ2-2; a weak D match, TRBD1 (6 bases). Sequences were obtained from PBMCs. The source is a male donor in good health and CMV-seropositive. The CDR3: CASSWTAAGELFF. CDR3 in DNA: TGTGCCAGCAGTTGGACAGCTGCCGGGGAGCTGTTTTTT.